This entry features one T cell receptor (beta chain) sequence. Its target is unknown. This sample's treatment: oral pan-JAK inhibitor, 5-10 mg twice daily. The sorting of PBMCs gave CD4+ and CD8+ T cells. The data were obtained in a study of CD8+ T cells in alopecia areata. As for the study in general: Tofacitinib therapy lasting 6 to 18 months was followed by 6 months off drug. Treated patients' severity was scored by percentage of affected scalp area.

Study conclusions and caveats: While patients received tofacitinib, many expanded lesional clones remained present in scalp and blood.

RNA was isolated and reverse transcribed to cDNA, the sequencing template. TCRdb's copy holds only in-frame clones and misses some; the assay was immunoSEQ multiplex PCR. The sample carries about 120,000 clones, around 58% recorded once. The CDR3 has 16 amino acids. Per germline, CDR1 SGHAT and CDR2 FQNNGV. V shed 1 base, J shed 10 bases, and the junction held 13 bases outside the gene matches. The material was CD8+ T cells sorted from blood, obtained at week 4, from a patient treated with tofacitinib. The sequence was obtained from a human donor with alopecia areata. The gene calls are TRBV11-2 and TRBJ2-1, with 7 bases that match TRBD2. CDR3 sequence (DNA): TGTGCCAGCAGCTTAGTTCGGGGGGAGGCGGGGAGCGAGCAGTTCTTC. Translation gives CASSLVRGEAGSEQFF. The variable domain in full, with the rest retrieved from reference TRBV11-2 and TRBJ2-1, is EAGVAQSPRYKIIEKRQSVAFWCNPISGHATLYWYQQILGQGPKLLIQFQNNGVVDDSQLPKDRFSAERLKGVDSTLKIQPAKLEDSAVYLCASSLVRGEAGSEQFFGPGTRLTVL.